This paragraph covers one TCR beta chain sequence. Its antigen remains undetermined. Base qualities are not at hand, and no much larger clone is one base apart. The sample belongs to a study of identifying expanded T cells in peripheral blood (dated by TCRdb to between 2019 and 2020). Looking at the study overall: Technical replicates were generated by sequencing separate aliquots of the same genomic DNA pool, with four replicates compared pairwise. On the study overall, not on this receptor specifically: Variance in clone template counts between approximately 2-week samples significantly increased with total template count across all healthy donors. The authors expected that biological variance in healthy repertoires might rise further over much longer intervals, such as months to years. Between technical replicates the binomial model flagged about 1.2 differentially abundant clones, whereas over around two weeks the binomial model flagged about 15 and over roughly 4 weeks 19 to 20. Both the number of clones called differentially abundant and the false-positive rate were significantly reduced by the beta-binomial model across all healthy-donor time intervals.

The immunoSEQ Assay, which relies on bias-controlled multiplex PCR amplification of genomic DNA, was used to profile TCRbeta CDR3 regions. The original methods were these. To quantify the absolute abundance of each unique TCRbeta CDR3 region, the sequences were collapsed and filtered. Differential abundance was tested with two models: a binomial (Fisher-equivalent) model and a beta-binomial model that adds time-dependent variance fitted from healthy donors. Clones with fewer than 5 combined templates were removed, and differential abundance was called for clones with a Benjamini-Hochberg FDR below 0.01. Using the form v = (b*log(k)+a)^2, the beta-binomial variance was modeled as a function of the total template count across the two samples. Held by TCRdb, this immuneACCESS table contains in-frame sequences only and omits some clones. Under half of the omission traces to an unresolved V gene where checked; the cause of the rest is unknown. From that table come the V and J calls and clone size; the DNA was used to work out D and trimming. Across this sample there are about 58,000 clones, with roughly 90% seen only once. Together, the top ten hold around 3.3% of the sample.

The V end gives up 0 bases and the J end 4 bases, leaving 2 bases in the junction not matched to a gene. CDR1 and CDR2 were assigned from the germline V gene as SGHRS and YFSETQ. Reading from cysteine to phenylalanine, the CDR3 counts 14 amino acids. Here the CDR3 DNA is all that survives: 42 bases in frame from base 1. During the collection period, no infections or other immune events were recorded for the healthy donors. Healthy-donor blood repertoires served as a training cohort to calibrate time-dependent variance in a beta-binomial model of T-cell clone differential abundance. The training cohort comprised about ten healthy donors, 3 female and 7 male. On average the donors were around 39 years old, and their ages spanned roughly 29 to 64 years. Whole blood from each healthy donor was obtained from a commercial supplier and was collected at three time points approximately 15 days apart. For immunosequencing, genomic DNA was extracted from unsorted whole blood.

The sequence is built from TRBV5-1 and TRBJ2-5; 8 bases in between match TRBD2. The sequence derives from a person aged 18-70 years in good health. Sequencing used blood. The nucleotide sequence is TGCGCCAGCAGCTTGGGGACTAGCAGAGAGACCCAGTACTTC. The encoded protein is CASSLGTSRETQYF.